This entry lists 8 T cell receptor beta chains sequenced from one sample in a study of sequential checkpoint blockade in melanoma. Treatment in this sample: randomized to nivolumab then ipilimumab (arm A) or the reverse (arm B). TCRdb's table, derived via immunoSEQ multiplex PCR, lists solely in-frame clones and lacks some. The sample includes 5,100 or so clones, around 30% of them seen just once. The source material was tumor tissue (inferred from file names), sampled from a patient given nivolumab and ipilimumab in sequence. Receptor source: a human donor with melanoma.

This clone has just a few counts. This sequence joins TRBV6-8 and TRBJ1-2; 8 positions agree with TRBD1. V dropped 6 bases and J dropped 6; count of bases not matched to a gene: 9. The CDR3 totals 14 residues. In germline, CDR1 is MNHGY, CDR2 SAAAGT. The CDR3 DNA follows: TGTGCCAGCAGACTAAACAGGGGGGACGATGGCTACACCTTC. It codes for CASRLNRGDDGYTF.

This clone was detected ten times or more. The V gene is TRBV11-3, the J gene TRBJ2-1, with D perhaps being TRBD1 or TRBD2 (5 bases each). The germline V gene encodes CDR1 SGHNT and CDR2 YENEEA. The CDR3 loop spans 18 amino acids. V lost 5 bases, J lost 0 bases, and 20 bases lay in between. The chain's CDR3 is CASSLLGVRSSSYNEQFF. CDR3 nucleotides: TGTGCCAGCAGCCTCTTGGGGGTCCGATCGAGCTCCTACAATGAGCAGTTCTTC.

This clone came up a few times. The chain employs TRBV28 and TRBJ2-7, with TRBD1 matching 7 bases. V was clipped by 8 bases and J by 0 bases; unmatched bases: 10. CDR1 is MDHEN and CDR2 is SYDVKM in the germline V gene. This CDR3 contains 15 residues. The CDR3 is CASAPGQLISYEQYF. In nucleotides, the CDR3 is TGTGCCAGCGCCCCGGGACAGTTAATCTCCTACGAGCAGTACTTC.

This clone was detected many times. The chain recombines TRBV11-3 with TRBJ2-1; 7 bases align to TRBD2. The V segment lost 5 bases and the J segment 3 bases; nucleotides outside the gene matches: 10. The CDR3 has 16 amino acids. The germline CDR1 and CDR2 sequences are SGHNT and YENEEA. The CDR3 reads CASSEYAASGYNEQFF. The CDR3 DNA is TGTGCCAGCAGCGAGTATGCGGCTAGCGGCTACAATGAGCAGTTCTTC.

This clone was counted only a few times. The chain employs TRBV14 and TRBJ1-1; TRBD1 is a possible D gene (6 bases). Trimming left V 6 bases short and J 4 bases short, with 9 bases between. The CDR3 spans 12 residues. CDR1 is SGHDN and CDR2 is FVKESK in the germline V gene. The CDR3 DNA reads TGTGCCAGCAGAGCAGGGGCCACTGAAGCTTTCTTT. Protein sequence: CASRAGATEAFF. Variable domain in full (rest from reference TRBV14 and TRBJ1-1): EAGVTQFPSHSVIEKGQTVTLRCDPISGHDNLYWYRRVMGKEIKFLLHFVKESKQDESGMPNNRFLAERTGGTYSTLKVQPAELEDSGVYFCASRAGATEAFFGQGTRLTVV.

This chain connects TRBV15 to TRBJ2-2; possibly TRBD1 for D (6 bases). Trimming left V 2 bases short and J 4 bases short, with 11 bases between. CDR1 and CDR2 (germline): LNHNV, YYDKDF (reference sequence). The CDR3 totals 15 residues. The CDR3 DNA sequence: TGTGCCACCAGCAGACTTACAGGGTTCACCGGGGAGCTGTTTTTT. Protein product: CATSRLTGFTGELFF. Full variable domain (remainder filled in from reference TRBV15 and TRBJ2-2): DAMVIQNPRYQVTQFGKPVTLSCSQTLNHNVMYWYQQKSSQAPKLLFHYYDKDFNNEADTPDNFQSRRPNTSFCFLDIRSPGLGDTAMYLCATSRLTGFTGELFFGEGSRLTVL.

Only a few counts were recorded for this clone. This chain uses TRBV6-8 with TRBJ2-4; D might be TRBD1 (6 bases). Germline-derived CDR1 and CDR2 are MNHGY and SAAAGT. CDR3 length equals 17 residues. V was trimmed by 4 bases and J by 0 bases, leaving 16 bases between them. The CDR3 is CASSSHTGKRAKNIQYF. The DNA for the CDR3 is TGTGCCAGCAGTTCGCATACAGGGAAAAGAGCCAAAAACATTCAGTACTTC.

This rearrangement joins TRBV5-1 to TRBJ2-3; 11 bases fit TRBD2. CDR1 and CDR2 (germline): SGHRS, YFSETQ. This CDR3 has 16 residues. Unmatched junction bases numbered 6, after V lost 3 bases and J lost 3 bases. The CDR3 region is CASSSNLAGGTDTQYF. Written as DNA, the CDR3 is TGCGCCAGCAGCTCGAACCTAGCGGGAGGAACAGATACGCAGTATTTT.